This TCR beta chain was identified during a study of blood T cell repertoires in COVID-19. Overall study context: From the United States, Italy and Spain came samples of acute and convalescent COVID-19. T cells, B-cell-depleted T cells, or PBMCs provided the cDNA or gDNA that served as material.

The study assigned cohorts using participant-reported clinical history. Study processing details: It was from reference gene primer amplification that nucleated cell counts were estimated. Method: immunoSEQ multiplex PCR; TCRdb's copy keeps in-frame clones and lacks some. V, J and clone size derive from that table, while D and trimming were established from the DNA sequence. The table lists hundreds of thousands of clones, 75% to 90% of them singletons. Trimming cost V 0 bases and J 8 bases, with 8 bases left between them. The CDR3 runs 14 residues. Germline V gives CDR1 LGHDT, CDR2 YNNKEL (reference sequence).

The gene calls are TRBV3-1 (or the pseudogene TRBV3-2) and TRBJ1-6; no firm D call. Sequences were obtained from PBMCs or T cells enriched from blood (not recorded which). The receptor's source is a woman aged 55-70 years who had recovered from COVID-19. CDR3 amino acids: CASSQEGSDSPLHF. Here the CDR3 DNA reads TGTGCCAGCAGCCAAGAGGGCAGTGATTCACCCCTCCACTTT.